These T cell receptor beta chains were read from a single sample in a study of PD-1 blockade in classical Hodgkin lymphoma. TCRdb keeps only in-frame clones here, not all; method: immunoSEQ multiplex PCR. The sample consists of about 58,000 clones, approximately 90% of them appearing once. The sequencing used peripheral blood mononuclear cells (PBMCs), collected before the second cycle of nivolumab. Source of these receptors: a human donor with classical Hodgkin lymphoma. The CDR3 runs from the conserved cysteine through the conserved F or W. Fields, in order: J gene, V gene, CDR3 protein.

j_call: TRBJ2-7; v_call: TRBV7-2; cdr3_aa: CASSLAKKRDRVYEQYF
j_call: TRBJ2-2; v_call: TRBV30; cdr3_aa: CAKRYSGGPTGELFF
j_call: TRBJ2-1; v_call: TRBV10-3; cdr3_aa: CAISATESSYNEQFF
j_call: TRBJ2-7; v_call: TRBV27; cdr3_aa: CASRGTVTYEQYF
j_call: TRBJ2-6; v_call: TRBV9; cdr3_aa: CASSVQGPHSGANVLTF
j_call: TRBJ1-5; v_call: TRBV6-4; cdr3_aa: CASSVGVNQPQHF
j_call: TRBJ1-5; v_call: TRBV6-1; cdr3_aa: CASSEIRVGDQPQHF
j_call: TRBJ2-3; v_call: TRBV25-1; cdr3_aa: CASSVQGGITDTQYF
j_call: TRBJ1-2; v_call: TRBV6-6; cdr3_aa: CASSKGQGASGYTF
j_call: TRBJ2-7; v_call: TRBV18; cdr3_aa: CASSEVDGRAFEQYF
j_call: TRBJ2-3; v_call: TRBV19; cdr3_aa: CASSIRRVRTDTQYF
j_call: TRBJ2-2; v_call: TRBV5-1; cdr3_aa: CASSLVGAGELFF
j_call: TRBJ1-1; v_call: TRBV28; cdr3_aa: CASSFQRLAEAFF
j_call: TRBJ2-3; v_call: TRBV6-5; cdr3_aa: CASSFPGTVSTDTQYF
j_call: TRBJ2-1; v_call: TRBV9; cdr3_aa: CASSPTGDVSYNEQFF
j_call: TRBJ2-2; v_call: TRBV6-5; cdr3_aa: CASSYQQGGTGELFF
j_call: TRBJ2-7; v_call: TRBV5-1; cdr3_aa: CASSRDFYEQYF
j_call: TRBJ1-4; v_call: TRBV7-9; cdr3_aa: CASSSGGQANEKLFF
j_call: TRBJ2-7; v_call: TRBV27; cdr3_aa: CASSSSWGTLHYEQYF
j_call: TRBJ2-7; v_call: TRBV4-1; cdr3_aa: CASSQDARSYEQYF
j_call: TRBJ1-2; v_call: TRBV6-5; cdr3_aa: CASRATGYGYTF
j_call: TRBJ1-1; v_call: TRBV6-5; cdr3_aa: CASNPQGHWTEAFF
j_call: TRBJ2-2; v_call: TRBV4-3; cdr3_aa: CASSQDGTSDAIGELFF
j_call: TRBJ2-5; v_call: TRBV2; cdr3_aa: CASSEDPQGWGQETQYF
j_call: TRBJ1-3; v_call: TRBV5-1; cdr3_aa: CASSLDNPGQGPGNTIYF
j_call: TRBJ1-1; v_call: TRBV13; cdr3_aa: CASSFLHRGDGAEAFF
j_call: TRBJ2-1; v_call: TRBV11-3; cdr3_aa: CASSSRLSHEQFF
j_call: TRBJ2-7; v_call: TRBV28; cdr3_aa: CASSKTSGRGSYEQYF
j_call: TRBJ2-1; v_call: TRBV5-4; cdr3_aa: CASSFDLRDNEQFF
j_call: TRBJ1-4; v_call: TRBV5-5; cdr3_aa: CASSFIGATNEKLFF
j_call: TRBJ1-3; v_call: TRBV9; cdr3_aa: CASSVEAGEGNTIYF
j_call: TRBJ1-4; v_call: TRBV10-3; cdr3_aa: CAISEGRTNEKLFF
j_call: TRBJ2-7; v_call: TRBV5-4; cdr3_aa: CASSLAGKGTYEQYF
j_call: TRBJ2-3; v_call: TRBV7-3; cdr3_aa: CASSLMGAGEGDTQYF
j_call: TRBJ2-1; v_call: TRBV28; cdr3_aa: CASRTGTYNEQFF
j_call: TRBJ2-5; v_call: TRBV7-7; cdr3_aa: CASSEGETQYF
j_call: TRBJ1-2; v_call: TRBV27; cdr3_aa: CASSLDINYGYTF
j_call: TRBJ2-1; v_call: TRBV19; cdr3_aa: CASSPGDRSYNEQFF
j_call: TRBJ1-2; v_call: TRBV27; cdr3_aa: CASSFGTGLGGYTF
j_call: TRBJ2-1; v_call: TRBV9; cdr3_aa: CASSGDRYNEQFF
j_call: TRBJ2-3; v_call: TRBV10-3; cdr3_aa: CATQGTSGGGWTDTQYF
j_call: TRBJ1-6; v_call: TRBV9; cdr3_aa: CASSVVDRRPPLHF
j_call: TRBJ1-5; v_call: TRBV18; cdr3_aa: CASSPRGGGGWSNQPQHF
j_call: TRBJ2-5; v_call: TRBV7-7; cdr3_aa: CASSPITGLGQETQYF
j_call: TRBJ1-1; v_call: TRBV6-5; cdr3_aa: CASSEGLEAFF
j_call: TRBJ1-3; v_call: TRBV5-1; cdr3_aa: CASSLEGSGNTIYF
j_call: TRBJ1-2; v_call: TRBV29-1; cdr3_aa: CSVESAGVNYGYTF